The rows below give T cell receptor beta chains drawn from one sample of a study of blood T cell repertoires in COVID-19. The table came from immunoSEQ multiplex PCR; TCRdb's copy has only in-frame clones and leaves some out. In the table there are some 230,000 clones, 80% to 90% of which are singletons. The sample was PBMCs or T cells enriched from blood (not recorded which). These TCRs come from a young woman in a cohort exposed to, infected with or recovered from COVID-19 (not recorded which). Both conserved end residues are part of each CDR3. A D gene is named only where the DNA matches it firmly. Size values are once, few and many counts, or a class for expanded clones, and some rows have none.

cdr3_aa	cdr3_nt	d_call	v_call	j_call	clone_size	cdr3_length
CASSLLPPGQGNEKLFF	TGTGCCAGCAGTCTCCTTCCGCCGGGACAAGGGAATGAAAAACTGTTTTTT	-	TRBV27	TRBJ1-4	-	17
CASSDPTATNEKLFF	TGTGCCAGCAGTGACCCCACGGCAACTAATGAAAAACTGTTTTTT	-	TRBV6-1	TRBJ1-4	-	15
CASSPTGRGYGYTF	TGTGCCAGCAGTCCGACAGGGAGAGGCTATGGCTACACCTTC	TRBD1	TRBV6-5	TRBJ1-2	-	14
CASSLGTANQPQHF	TGTGCCAGCAGTCTCGGGACAGCCAATCAGCCCCAGCATTTT	TRBD1	TRBV6-5	TRBJ1-5	-	14
CASSSGTGRKPQHF	TGTGCCAGCAGCTCCGGGACAGGGAGAAAGCCCCAGCATTTT	TRBD1	TRBV7-9	TRBJ1-5	-	14
CASSLTDSYEQYF	TGTGCCAGCAGCTTAACAGACTCCTACGAGCAGTACTTC	-	TRBV11-3	TRBJ2-7	-	13
CASSASSGTSGMIEQFF	TGTGCCAGCAGCGCCAGTTCCGGGACTAGCGGGATGATTGAGCAGTTCTTC	TRBD2	TRBV9	TRBJ2-1	-	17
CASSLVQGSSYNSPLHF	TGTGCCAGCAGCTTAGTTCAGGGCAGCTCCTATAATTCACCCCTCCACTTT	-	TRBV7-3	TRBJ1-6	-	17
CASRSGTGPSGYTF	TGTGCCAGCAGGTCCGGGACAGGCCCTTCTGGCTACACCTTC	TRBD1	TRBV3-1/TRBV3-2	TRBJ1-2	-	14
CASSSDRAPYSPLHF	TGTGCCAGCAGCTCGGACAGGGCGCCCTATTCACCCCTCCACTTT	TRBD1	TRBV7-2	TRBJ1-6	-	15
CARRTDYGYTF	TGTGCCAGGCGGACAGACTATGGCTACACCTTC	-	TRBV6-5	TRBJ1-2	once	11
CATSDRLAGGETQYF	TGTGCCACCAGTGATAGACTAGCGGGAGGAGAGACCCAGTACTTC	TRBD2	TRBV24-1	TRBJ2-5	-	15
CASSLLGTDTQYF	TGCGCCAGCAGCCTACTTGGCACAGATACGCAGTATTTT	-	TRBV4-1	TRBJ2-3	-	13
CASSPPNRVVFF	TGTGCCAGCAGCCCGCCGAACAGGGTGGTGTTCTTC	-	TRBV5-4	TRBJ2-1	once	12
CASSLRGQDSGANVLTF	TGTGCCAGCAGCTTGAGGGGGCAAGACTCTGGGGCCAACGTCCTGACTTTC	TRBD1	TRBV11-3	TRBJ2-6	-	17
CASRNLAGATDTQYF	TGTGCCAGCAGGAACCTAGCGGGAGCAACAGATACGCAGTATTTT	TRBD2	TRBV6-5	TRBJ2-3	-	15
CASSTSPGTSGKVTGELFF	TGTGCCAGCAGCACCTCCCCCGGGACTAGCGGGAAGGTCACCGGGGAGCTGTTTTTT	TRBD2	TRBV3-1/TRBV3-2	TRBJ2-2	-	19
CASSEGLTTPPYEQYF	TGTGCCAGCAGTGAAGGGCTCACCACCCCGCCCTACGAGCAGTACTTC	-	TRBV2	TRBJ2-7	-	16
CASKWRGGRGETQYF	TGTGCCAGCAAGTGGCGGGGGGGCCGTGGAGAGACCCAGTACTTC	TRBD2	TRBV6-5	TRBJ2-5	-	15
CASSEKIYHTDQPQHF	TGTGCCAGCAGTGAGAAGATATATCACACAGATCAGCCCCAGCATTTT	-	TRBV6-1	TRBJ1-5	-	16
CASSAGLAEQFF	TGTGCCAGTAGTGCGGGACTAGCGGAGCAGTTCTTC	TRBD2	TRBV19	TRBJ2-1	few	12
CAITAGSGETQYF	TGTGCCATCACGGCCGGCTCAGGGGAGACCCAGTACTTC	-	TRBV10-3	TRBJ2-5	-	13
CASSLEEDRAGNTIYF	TGTGCCAGCAGCTTAGAGGAGGACAGGGCGGGAAACACCATATATTTT	TRBD1	TRBV7-2	TRBJ1-3	-	16
CASSPGQSGQPQHF	TGTGCCAGCTCACCCGGACAGTCGGGGCAGCCCCAGCATTTT	-	TRBV18	TRBJ1-5	-	14
CASSLSQGYSLDTQYF	TGTGCCAGCAGCCTGTCCCAGGGGTATAGCTTAGATACGCAGTATTTT	-	TRBV7-8	TRBJ2-3	-	16
CASIMAGGQETQYF	TGTGCCAGCATCATGGCGGGGGGTCAAGAGACCCAGTACTTC	TRBD2	TRBV28	TRBJ2-5	-	14
CASSLGDNPNEQFF	TGCGCCAGCAGCTTGGGGGACAATCCCAATGAGCAGTTCTTC	-	TRBV5-1	TRBJ2-1	-	14
CASIGRREGIYEQYF	TGTGCCAGCATAGGACGGCGGGAGGGAATCTACGAGCAGTACTTC	TRBD2	TRBV2	TRBJ2-7	once	15
CASSYQDTEAFF	TGTGCCAGCAGCTACCAGGACACTGAAGCTTTCTTT	-	TRBV5-6	TRBJ1-1	-	12
CASSLSQVNYGYTF	TGTGCCAGCAGCTTGTCACAGGTGAACTATGGCTACACCTTC	-	TRBV7-2	TRBJ1-2	-	14
CASSFSRADTQYF	TGTGCCAGCAGCTTTTCGAGGGCTGATACGCAGTATTTT	-	TRBV11-1	TRBJ2-3	-	13
CASSLGFRDMTGELFF	TGTGCCAGCAGCTTGGGTTTCAGGGATATGACCGGGGAGCTGTTTTTT	-	TRBV5-6	TRBJ2-2	-	16
CASSLDGGGANEQFF	TGTGCCAGCAGCTTAGATGGCGGGGGGGCCAATGAGCAGTTCTTC	TRBD2	TRBV11-2	TRBJ2-1	-	15
CASRRTSGGLNTGELFF	TGTGCCAGCCGGAGGACTAGCGGGGGCCTAAACACCGGGGAGCTGTTTTTT	TRBD2	TRBV14	TRBJ2-2	-	17
CASSQGGYDNEQFF	TGTGCCAGCAGCCAAGGAGGGTACGACAATGAGCAGTTCTTC	-	TRBV4-2	TRBJ2-1	once	14
CASIEGAGSSLHF	TGTGCCAGCATTGAAGGGGCGGGTAGTTCCCTCCACTTT	-	TRBV6-1	TRBJ1-6	-	13
CASSKRTSF	TGTGCCAGCAGCAAACGTACTAGTTTC	-	TRBV21-1	TRBJ2-7	-	9
CASSSRDSPYEQYF	TGTGCCAGCAGTTCCCGGGACAGCCCCTACGAGCAGTACTTC	TRBD1	TRBV27	TRBJ2-7	-	14
CASSTGGSFNEQFF	TGTGCCAGCAGTACAGGGGGCAGCTTCAATGAGCAGTTCTTC	TRBD1	TRBV11-3	TRBJ2-1	-	14
CASSPMGLGQPQHF	TGTGCCAGCAGCCCTATGGGACTAGGTCAGCCCCAGCATTTT	-	TRBV14	TRBJ1-5	-	14
CASSSSLQGTTEAFF	TGTGCCAGCAGCTCATCTTTACAGGGAACCACTGAAGCTTTCTTT	-	TRBV7-6	TRBJ1-1	-	15
CASRTALGAQYF	TGTGCCAGCAGGACAGCCTTGGGTGCCCAGTACTTC	-	TRBV27	TRBJ2-5	-	12
CASSLRTGAYNEQFF	TGTGCCAGCAGCTTGCGGACAGGCGCCTACAATGAGCAGTTCTTC	TRBD1	TRBV7-6	TRBJ2-1	-	15
CASSMERGVRTDTQYF	TGTGCCAGTAGTATGGAGCGGGGGGTTCGAACAGATACGCAGTATTTT	TRBD2	TRBV19	TRBJ2-3	-	16
CASSAGTGGREQYF	TGTGCCAGCAGCGCCGGGACAGGGGGGCGCGAGCAGTACTTC	TRBD1	TRBV11-1	TRBJ2-7	-	14
CASSARARDGYTF	TGTGCCAGCAGTGCAAGGGCCAGGGATGGCTACACCTTC	-	TRBV6-1	TRBJ1-2	-	13
CASSIEGTAYEQYF	TGTGCCAGTAGTATAGAGGGCACAGCTTACGAGCAGTACTTC	-	TRBV19	TRBJ2-7	-	14
CAWKGAPSLNYNEQFF	TGTGCCTGGAAGGGGGCGCCCTCTTTGAACTACAATGAGCAGTTCTTC	TRBD1	TRBV30	TRBJ2-1	-	16
CASSPLGLAGEGTQYF	TGTGCCAGCTCACCACTTGGACTAGCGGGGGAGGGTACGCAGTATTTT	TRBD2	TRBV18	TRBJ2-3	-	16
CATSDSSGTSFPDTQYF	TGTGCCACCAGTGATTCCTCCGGGACTAGCTTCCCAGATACGCAGTATTTT	TRBD2	TRBV24-1	TRBJ2-3	-	17
CASRRTASGPSHEQFF	TGTGCCAGCAGACGGACAGCCTCCGGACCTTCGCATGAGCAGTTCTTC	-	TRBV7-3	TRBJ2-1	-	16
CASRASAAGMNTEAFF	TGTGCCAGTAGGGCCAGCGCGGCCGGAATGAACACTGAAGCTTTCTTT	-	TRBV19	TRBJ1-1	-	16
CASSHLTSGFYNEQFF	TGTGCCAGCAGCCATTTGACTAGCGGTTTCTACAATGAGCAGTTCTTC	TRBD2	TRBV7-2	TRBJ2-1	-	16
CASSPEVTGNEQFF	TGTGCCAGCTCACCAGAAGTTACGGGGAATGAGCAGTTCTTC	-	TRBV18	TRBJ2-1	-	14
CASSLAGARGAQYF	TGTGCCAGCAGCTTAGCGGGGGCGCGAGGGGCCCAGTACTTC	-	TRBV7-9	TRBJ2-5	-	14